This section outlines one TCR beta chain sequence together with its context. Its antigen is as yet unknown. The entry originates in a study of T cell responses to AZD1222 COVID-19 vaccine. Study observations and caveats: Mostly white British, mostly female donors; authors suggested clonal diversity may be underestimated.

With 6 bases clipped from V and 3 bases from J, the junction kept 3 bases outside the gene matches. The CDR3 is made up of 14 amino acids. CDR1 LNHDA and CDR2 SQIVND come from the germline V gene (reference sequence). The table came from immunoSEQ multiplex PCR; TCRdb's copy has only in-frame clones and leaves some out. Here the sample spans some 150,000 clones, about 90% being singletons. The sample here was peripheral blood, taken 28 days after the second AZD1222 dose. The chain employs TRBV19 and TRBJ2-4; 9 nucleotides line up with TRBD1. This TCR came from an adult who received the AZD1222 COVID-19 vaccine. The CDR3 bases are TGTGCCAGTAGAACGACAGGGGGCAAAAACATTCAGTACTTC. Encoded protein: CASRTTGGKNIQYF.